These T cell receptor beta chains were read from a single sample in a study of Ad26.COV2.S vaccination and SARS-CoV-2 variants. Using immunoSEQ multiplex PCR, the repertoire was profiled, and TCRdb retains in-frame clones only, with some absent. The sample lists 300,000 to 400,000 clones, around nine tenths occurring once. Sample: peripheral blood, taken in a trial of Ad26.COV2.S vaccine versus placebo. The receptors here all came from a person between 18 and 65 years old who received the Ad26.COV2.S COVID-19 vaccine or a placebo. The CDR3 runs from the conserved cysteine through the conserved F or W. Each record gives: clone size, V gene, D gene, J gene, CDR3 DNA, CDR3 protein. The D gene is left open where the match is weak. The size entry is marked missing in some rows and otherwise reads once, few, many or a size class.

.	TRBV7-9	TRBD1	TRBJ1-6	TGTGCCAGCAGCATGGGGACAGGATTTGATTCACCCCTCCACTTT	CASSMGTGFDSPLHF
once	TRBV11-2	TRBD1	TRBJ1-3	TGTGCCAGCAGACCGGACAGGGTCTCTGGAAACACCATATATTTT	CASRPDRVSGNTIYF
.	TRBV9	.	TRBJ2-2	TGTGCCAGCAGCGTTCAGGGACGCACCGGGGAGCTGTTTTTT	CASSVQGRTGELFF
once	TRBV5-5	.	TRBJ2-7	TGTGCCAGCAGCTACCTGGGGCAGGGAATTACCTACGAGCAGTACTTC	CASSYLGQGITYEQYF
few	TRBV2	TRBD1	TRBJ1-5	TGTGCCAGCAGCACAACAGGGGCAGGCAATCAGCCCCAGCATTTT	CASSTTGAGNQPQHF
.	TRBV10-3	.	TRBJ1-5	TGTGCCATCAGTGACAGGGGCAATCAGCCCCAGCATTTT	CAISDRGNQPQHF
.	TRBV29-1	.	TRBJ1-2	TGCAGCGTTGGGGAGCGATTCGGGGGCTACACCTTC	CSVGERFGGYTF
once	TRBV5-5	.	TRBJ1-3	TGTGCCAGCAGCTTGGCCGGGACACCCAGCTCTGGAAACACCATATATTTT	CASSLAGTPSSGNTIYF
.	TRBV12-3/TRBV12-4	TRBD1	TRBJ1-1	TGTGCCAGCAATCACAGGGGTGAAGCTTTCTTT	CASNHRGEAFF
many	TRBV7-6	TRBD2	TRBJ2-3	TGTGCCAGCAGCAAGGGGACTAGCGGGGGGGCCCGTTACACAGATACGCAGTATTTT	CASSKGTSGGARYTDTQYF
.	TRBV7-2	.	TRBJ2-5	TGTGCCAGCAGCTTCCAGTACAGTCAGGGGATTCAAGAGACCCAGTACTTC	CASSFQYSQGIQETQYF